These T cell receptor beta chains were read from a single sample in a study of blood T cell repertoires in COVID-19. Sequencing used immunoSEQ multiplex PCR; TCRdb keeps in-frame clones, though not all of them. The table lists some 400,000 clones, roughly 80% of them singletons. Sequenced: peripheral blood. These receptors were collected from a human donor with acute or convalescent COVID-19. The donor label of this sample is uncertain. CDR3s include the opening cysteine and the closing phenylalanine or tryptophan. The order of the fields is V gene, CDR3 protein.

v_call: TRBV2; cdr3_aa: CASSERQGRNQPQHF
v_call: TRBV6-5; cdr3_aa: CASSYSTQGNTEAFF
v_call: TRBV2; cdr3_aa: CASRIGLAGIETQYF
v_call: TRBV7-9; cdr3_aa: CASSLRLATEAFF
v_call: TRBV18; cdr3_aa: CASSPRGVMNTEAFF
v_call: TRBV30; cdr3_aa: CAWALARSFEQYF
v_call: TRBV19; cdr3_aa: CASSTGTGRSSGELFF
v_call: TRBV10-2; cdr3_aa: CASSETRTGHQPQHF
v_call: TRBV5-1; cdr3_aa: CASSLVATPNTEAFF
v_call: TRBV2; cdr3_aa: CASSRNTGGYNSPLHF
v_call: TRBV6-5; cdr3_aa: CASRAPGAEAFF
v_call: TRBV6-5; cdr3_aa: CASSYSRATEAFF
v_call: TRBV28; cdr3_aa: CASRHGGGPTNEKLFF
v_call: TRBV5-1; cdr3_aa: CASSLGPNEKLFF
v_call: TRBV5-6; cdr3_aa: CASSSFDRSSTDTQYF
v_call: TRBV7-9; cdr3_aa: CASSSLPGSLNDF
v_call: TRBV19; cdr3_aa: CASTQQGMNTEAFF
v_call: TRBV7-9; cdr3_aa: CASSIHGAGPQLHF
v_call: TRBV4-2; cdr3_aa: CASSQVGDRGGYTF
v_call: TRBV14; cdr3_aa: CASSRRRGYEQYF
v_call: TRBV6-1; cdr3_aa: CASSARTGGTNYGYTF
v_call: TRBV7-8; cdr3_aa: CASSLDDSGRISYEQYF
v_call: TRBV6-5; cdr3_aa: CASRPPDRVYGYTF
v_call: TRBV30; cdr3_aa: CAWSTNYGYTF
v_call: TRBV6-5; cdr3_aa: CASRAHRTPTEAFF
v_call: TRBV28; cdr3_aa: CASSFTGFGSSPLHF
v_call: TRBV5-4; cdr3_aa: CASIGASEAFF
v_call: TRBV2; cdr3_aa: CASSEVEGLNSPLHF
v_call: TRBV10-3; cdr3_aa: CAISEVGQGSYEQYF
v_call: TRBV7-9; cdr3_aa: CASGRGSSGANVLTF
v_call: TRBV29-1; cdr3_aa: CSVNRGLNEQFF
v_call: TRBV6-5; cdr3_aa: CASRGTGGTEQYF
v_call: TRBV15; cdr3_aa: CATSRTGQGGGPLHF
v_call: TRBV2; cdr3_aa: CASREGRNTFYEQYF
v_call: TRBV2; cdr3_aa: CASSEEAGGTHTQYF
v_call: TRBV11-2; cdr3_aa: CASSPTGGTEAFF
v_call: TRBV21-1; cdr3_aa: CASSKGGGYSSYNSPLHF
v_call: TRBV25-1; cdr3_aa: CASSGTAPYGYTF
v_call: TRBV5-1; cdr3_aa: CASSLGAGDGEKLFF
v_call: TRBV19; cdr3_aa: CASSIGPLSNQPQHF
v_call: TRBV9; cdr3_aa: CASSGVSGNTIYF
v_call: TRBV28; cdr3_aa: CASVGGPFNQPQHF
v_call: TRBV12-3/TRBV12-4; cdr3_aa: CASSFGGKLFF
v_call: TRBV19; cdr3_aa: CASSLISTGNYGYTF
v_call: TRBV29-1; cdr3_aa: CSVVLGGRNTEAFF